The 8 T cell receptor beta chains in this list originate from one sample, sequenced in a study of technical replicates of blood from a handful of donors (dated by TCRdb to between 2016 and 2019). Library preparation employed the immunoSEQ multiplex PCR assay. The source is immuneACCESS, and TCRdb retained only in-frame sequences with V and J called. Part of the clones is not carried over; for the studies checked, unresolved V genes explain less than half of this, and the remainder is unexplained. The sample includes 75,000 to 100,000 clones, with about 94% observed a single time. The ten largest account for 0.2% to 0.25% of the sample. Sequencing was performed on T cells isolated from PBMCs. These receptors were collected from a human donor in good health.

The CDR3 sequence is CAWRSGQGGLQETQYF. The CDR3 DNA follows: TGTGCCTGGAGGTCGGGACAGGGGGGGCTTCAAGAGACCCAGTACTTC. The gene calls are TRBV30 and TRBJ2-5; 11 positions agree with TRBD1. V shed 3 bases, J shed 2 bases, and the junction held 8 bases outside the gene matches. Germline CDR1 is GTSNPN and CDR2 is SVGIG (reference sequence). The CDR3 runs 16 residues.

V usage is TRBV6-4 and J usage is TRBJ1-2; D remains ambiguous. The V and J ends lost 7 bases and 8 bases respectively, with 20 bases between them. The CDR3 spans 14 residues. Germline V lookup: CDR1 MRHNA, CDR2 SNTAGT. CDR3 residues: CASTSWQPTKGYTF. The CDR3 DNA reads TGTGCCAGCACATCTTGGCAGCCAACTAAAGGCTACACCTTC.

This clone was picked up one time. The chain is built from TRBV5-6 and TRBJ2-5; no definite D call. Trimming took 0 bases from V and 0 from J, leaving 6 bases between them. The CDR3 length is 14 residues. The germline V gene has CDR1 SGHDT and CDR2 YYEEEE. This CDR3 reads CASSLAGNQETQYF. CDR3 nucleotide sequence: TGTGCCAGCAGCTTGGCCGGTAACCAAGAGACCCAGTACTTC.

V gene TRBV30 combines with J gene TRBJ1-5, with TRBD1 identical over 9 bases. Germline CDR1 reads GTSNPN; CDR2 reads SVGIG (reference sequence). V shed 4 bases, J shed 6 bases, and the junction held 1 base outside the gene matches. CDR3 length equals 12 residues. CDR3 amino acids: CAWNRGPQPQHF. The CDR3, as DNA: TGTGCCTGGAACAGGGGGCCTCAGCCCCAGCATTTT.

The CDR3 DNA sequence: TGTGCCAGCAGCTTCGACCCGGGACTAGCGGGAGTTGAGCAGTTCTTC. It encodes CASSFDPGLAGVEQFF. J is TRBJ2-1 and V is TRBV28; 14 nucleotides line up with TRBD2. The ends lost 6 bases at V and 9 bases at J; junction bases unmatched: 10. The CDR3 is 16 amino acids. Germline V gene sequence: CDR1 MDHEN, CDR2 SYDVKM.

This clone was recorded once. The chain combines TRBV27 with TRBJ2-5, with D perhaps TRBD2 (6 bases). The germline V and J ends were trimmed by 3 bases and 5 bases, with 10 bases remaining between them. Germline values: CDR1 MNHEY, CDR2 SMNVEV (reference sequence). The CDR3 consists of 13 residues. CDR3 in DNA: TGTGCCAGCAGTTTTCTTGGGGGGGAGACCCAGTACTTC. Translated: CASSFLGGETQYF.

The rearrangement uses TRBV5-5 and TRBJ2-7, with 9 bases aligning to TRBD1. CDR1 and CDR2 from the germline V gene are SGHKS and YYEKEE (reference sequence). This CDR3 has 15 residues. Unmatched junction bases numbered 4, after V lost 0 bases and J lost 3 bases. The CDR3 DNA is TGTGCCAGCAGCTTGGGGTTGGGACAGGGCTACGAGCAGTACTTC. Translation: CASSLGLGQGYEQYF.

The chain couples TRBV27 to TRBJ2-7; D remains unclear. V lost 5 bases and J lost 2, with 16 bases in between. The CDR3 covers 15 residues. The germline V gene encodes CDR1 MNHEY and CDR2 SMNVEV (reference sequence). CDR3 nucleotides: TGTGCCAGCAGTCTATATTACCCGGGTCCCTACGAGCAGTACTTC. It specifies CASSLYYPGPYEQYF.